This T cell receptor beta chain came from a study of regulatory T cells in long-lasting Graves disease. Across the study: To qualify as persistent, Graves' disease required over 5 years of antithyroid drugs with positive TSH receptor antibodies.

Sequencing libraries for TCR beta were prepared with iRepertoire HTBI primers and Arm-PCR of CDR3 regions. TCRdb redid the calling of the multiplex PCR reads with MiXCR, one entry per CDR3 protein. The sample contains under 500,000 distinct CDR3 sequences, 20% of which appear only once. Regarding time point: persistent/refractory GD, antithyroid drugs over 5 years with positive TRAb. There was RNA extracted from PBMCs, and the TCR library was made from it. Guidelines of the American Thyroid Association were used to diagnose Graves' disease. The EDTA tubes were filled with around 9 milliliters of drawn peripheral blood. This clonotype was seen repeatedly, ten times or more. V was cut by 7 bases and J by 0 bases, with 10 bases left in between. This CDR3 has 14 residues.

This chain links TRBV12-3 or TRBV12-4 with TRBJ1-3, with D unclear. This sample comprised peripheral blood mononuclear cells (PBMCs), obtained when the disease was refractory, from a patient treated with antithyroid drugs. This TCR was recovered from a female donor with Graves disease. For the CDR3, the DNA is TGTGCCAGCACGCGGCTAGCCTCTGGAAACACCATATATTTT. Translation gives CASTRLASGNTIYF.